The entry below describes one T cell receptor beta chain. The CDR3 covers 13 residues. Germline CDR1 MGHDK, CDR2 SYGVNS. The trim removed 8 bases at V and 7 bases at J, leaving 9 bases unmatched. Template material for TCR beta VDJ and CDR3 profiling consisted of genomic DNA. Each CDR3 protein gets one entry after TCRdb re-called the reads with MiXCR. The table lists about 470,000 distinct CDR3 sequences, more than 25% of them singletons. The sample belongs to a study of CD8+CD57+ T cells in acquired aplastic anemia. Looking at the study overall: The study obtained an average of around 2.9 ug of DNA from sorted CD4+ and CD8+ cells.

By flow cytometry, patients selected for sequencing had shown an expansion of CD8+CD57+ cells. No therapy was given to patients before blood sampling. The V gene is TRBV25-1, the J gene TRBJ2-7, with 9 nucleotides matching TRBD1. This clonotype was sampled from a human donor with aplastic anemia. The sequencing sample was made of sorted CD4+, CD8+, or CD8+CD57+ T cells (not recorded which) from PBMCs. The CDR3 nucleotides read TGTGCCAGCGGCCGGACAGGGGCCCGGGAGCAGTACTTC. The encoded protein is CASGRTGAREQYF.